The next 10 T cell receptor beta chains were all read from a single sample in a study of identical twins (dated by TCRdb to 2016 to 2017). The library was produced with 5' RACE. Sequencing used an Illumina HiSeq 2000. TCRdb itself trimmed the public reads at Q25 with fastp, ran MiXCR and retained productive beta chains. CDR3 protein duplicates are merged, each entry listing the most common genes and DNA. The sample table records fewer than 550,000 distinct CDR3 sequences; roughly 15% of these occur just once. Clones ranked in the top ten supply nearly 0.45% of the sample. These data were also reused for a study on yellow fever vaccine responses in identical twins.

The sample comprised CD4+ T cells sorted from blood. All receptors come from a woman aged 18-29 years in good health.

The genes are TRBV6-2 or TRBV6-3 and TRBJ2-4, with 7 nucleotides matching TRBD1. V gave up 5 bases and J gave up 5 bases; unmatched junction bases: 12. The V gene's germline CDR1 is MNHEY and CDR2 SVGEGT. CDR3 length equals 16 residues. CDR3 nucleotide sequence: TGTGCCAGCAGTGCATTCGGGACAGCAACTGAAAACATTCAGTACTTC. This gives the protein CASSAFGTATENIQYF.

This clonotype has a handful of counts. V gene TRBV29-1 combines with J gene TRBJ2-7, with 10 nucleotides matching TRBD1. Germline V gives CDR1 SQVTM, CDR2 ANQGSEA. The V and J ends lost 6 bases and 2 bases, in that order; junction bases with no gene match: 4. CDR3 size: 13 residues. DNA of the CDR3: TGCAGCGTAAAGGGACAGGGGACCTACGAGCAGTACTTC. Protein: CSVKGQGTYEQYF.

The count of this clonotype is one. The V call is TRBV11-2, the J call TRBJ2-6; a possible D gene is TRBD2 (5 bases). Germline CDR1 and CDR2: SGHAT and FQNNGV. The CDR3 contains 18 residues. The germline V and J ends were trimmed by 5 bases and 0 bases, with 17 bases remaining between them. As DNA, the CDR3 is TGTGCCAGCAGCGGGAGACTGAAGTTGATCTCTGGGGCCAACGTCCTGACTTTC. Translating gives CASSGRLKLISGANVLTF. The whole variable domain, remainder taken from reference TRBV11-2 and TRBJ2-6, is EAGVAQSPRYKIIEKRQSVAFWCNPISGHATLYWYQQILGQGPKLLIQFQNNGVVDDSQLPKDRFSAERLKGVDSTLKIQPAKLEDSAVYLCASSGRLKLISGANVLTFGAGSRLTVL.

This clonotype has only a few counts. The chain joins TRBV10-3 to TRBJ1-2; 9 nucleotides align to TRBD1. The length of the CDR3 is 14 residues. Germline-derived CDR1 and CDR2 are ENHRY and SYGVKD. The ends lost 3 bases at V and 6 bases at J; junction bases unmatched: 5. The CDR3 coding sequence is TGTGCCATCAGTGAATCACAGGGGGCGCATGGCTACACCTTC. Protein sequence: CAISESQGAHGYTF.

The chain is built from TRBV3-1 and TRBJ2-3; 10 bases agree with TRBD2. Germline CDR1 LGHDT, CDR2 YNNKEL (reference sequence). V was clipped by 0 bases and J by 6 bases; unmatched bases: 6. CDR3 length: 16 amino acids. CDR3 residues: CASSQEGASGGDTQYF. The DNA of the CDR3 is TGTGCCAGCAGCCAAGAAGGGGCTAGCGGGGGTGATACGCAGTATTTT.

V gene TRBV28 combines with J gene TRBJ2-1; D not certain. CDR1 is MDHEN, CDR2 SYDVKM, per germline. V was cut by 5 bases and J by 6 bases, with 14 bases left in between. The CDR3 runs to 14 residues. The CDR3 nucleotides read TGTGCCAGCAGTAGACCGACCGGATCCAATGAGCAGTTCTTC. Protein sequence: CASSRPTGSNEQFF.

This clonotype was recorded many times. The genes are TRBV2 and TRBJ2-7; 7 bases agree with TRBD2. After removal of 6 bases from V and 4 bases from J, the junction contained 6 bases not matched to a gene. CDR3 length: 13 amino acids. Germline V gives CDR1 SNHLY, CDR2 FYNNEI. The chain's CDR3 is CASSGGRNYEQYF. The CDR3 DNA sequence: TGTGCCAGCAGCGGGGGGAGAAATTACGAGCAGTACTTC.

This clonotype came up a few times. CDR3 in amino acids: CASGLGIKTRQGVLYNEQFF. DNA of the CDR3: TGTGCTAGTGGTTTGGGAATCAAGACAAGACAGGGGGTGTTGTACAATGAGCAGTTCTTC. The chain couples TRBV12-5 to TRBJ2-1, with 9 nucleotides matching TRBD1. Germline CDR1 is LGHNT and CDR2 is FRNRAP. The CDR3 has 20 residues. V shed 1 base and J 4 bases; nucleotides not matched to a gene: 17. The variable domain in full, completed from reference TRBV12-5 and TRBJ2-1, reads DARVTQTPRHKVTEMGQEVTMRCQPILGHNTVFWYRQTMMQGLELLAYFRNRAPLDDSGMPKDRFSAEMPDATLATLKIQPSEPRDSAVYFCASGLGIKTRQGVLYNEQFFGPGTRLTVL.

The rearrangement links TRBV28 to TRBJ2-7, with D perhaps TRBD2 (6 bases). Germline loops: CDR1 MDHEN, CDR2 SYDVKM. The CDR3 consists of 15 residues. Trimming shortened V by 5 bases and J by 3 bases, and 17 bases separated the two germline ends. In nucleotides, the CDR3 is TGTGCCAGCAGTCCCGGCGGGGAAATAAACTACGAGCAGTACTTC. This codes for CASSPGGEINYEQYF.

This clonotype has just a few counts. The gene calls are TRBV5-6 and TRBJ2-7; D unresolved. CDR1 SGHDT and CDR2 YYEEEE come from the germline V gene. The CDR3 extends over 11 amino acids. The V and J ends lost 1 base and 3 bases respectively, with 2 bases between them. The chain's CDR3 is CASSLHYEQYF. CDR3 coding DNA: TGTGCCAGCAGCTTGCACTACGAGCAGTACTTC.